A selection of T cell receptor beta chains follows, all from one sample in a study of CD8+CD57+ T cells in acquired aplastic anemia. TCRdb independently ran MiXCR on the reads; one entry per CDR3 protein. The table lists over 150,000 distinct CDR3 sequences, 70% to 75% of them singletons. The material sequenced was sorted CD4+, CD8+, or CD8+CD57+ T cells (not recorded which) from PBMCs. The receptors stem from a human donor with aplastic anemia. CDR3s include the opening cysteine and the closing phenylalanine or tryptophan. A D gene is named only where the DNA matches it firmly. For some rows the clone size is stated as once, few or many, or as a class when expanded; others skip it.

J gene,CDR3 length,D gene,clone size,V gene,CDR3 DNA,CDR3 protein
TRBJ2-5,12,.,.,TRBV25-1,TGTGCCAGCAGTAGTATCCAAGAGACCCAGTACTTC,CASSSIQETQYF
TRBJ1-4,15,.,.,TRBV15,TGTACCACCAGCAGAGCCAGGGCTACTAATGAAAAACTGTTTTTT,CTTSRARATNEKLFF
TRBJ1-1,13,TRBD1,.,TRBV5-1,TGCGCCAGCAGCCAGGACAGGTTCTCTGAAGCTTTCTTT,CASSQDRFSEAFF
TRBJ1-3,9,.,.,TRBV14,TGTGCCAGCAGCCAAAAAACAGCTTTT,CASSQKTAF
TRBJ1-1,11,.,.,TRBV2,TGTGCCAGCAGTGCTTACACTGAAGCTTTCTTT,CASSAYTEAFF
TRBJ2-2,12,.,.,TRBV19,TGTGCCGTAGGGGGGCTGCCCGGGGAGCTGTTTTTT,CAVGGLPGELFF
TRBJ2-2,13,.,few,TRBV7-2,TGTGCCAGCAGCTTCGGGTGGACCGGGGAGCTGTTTTTT,CASSFGWTGELFF
TRBJ1-1,13,TRBD1,once,TRBV7-2,TGTGCCAGCAGCTTCCAACAGGGGATTGAAGCTTTCTTT,CASSFQQGIEAFF
TRBJ2-2,14,.,many,TRBV10-1,TGCGCCAGCAGGACGACAAAGGCGGGCGGGGAGCTGTTTTTT,CASRTTKAGGELFF
TRBJ2-5,14,.,.,TRBV2,TGTGCCAGCAGTGAACACCAGTACCAAGAGACCCAGTACTTC,CASSEHQYQETQYF
TRBJ2-5,16,TRBD2,.,TRBV7-8,TGTGCCAGCAGCTTAGGGATAGCGGGGGGGCAAGAGACCCAGTACTTC,CASSLGIAGGQETQYF
TRBJ2-5,13,TRBD2,.,TRBV7-8,TGTGCCAGCAGTCGGGAGGTAGCATGGACCCAGTACTTC,CASSREVAWTQYF
TRBJ1-2,14,.,many,TRBV16,TGTGCCAGCAGCCAAGGGGAGGGTGTCCGTGGCTACACCTTC,CASSQGEGVRGYTF
TRBJ2-1,15,.,.,TRBV25-1,TGTGCCAGCAGTGCACCGGGACTTCAGGCCCAGGAGCAGTTCTTC,CASSAPGLQAQEQFF
TRBJ1-6,15,TRBD1,few,TRBV7-3,TGTGCCAGCAGCCCCGGGACAGGGTCCGGTTCACCCCTCCACTTT,CASSPGTGSGSPLHF
TRBJ2-1,15,.,.,TRBV10-3,TGTGCCGTGCGATCCGGGACCGGCTCCTACAATGAGCAGTTCTTC,CAVRSGTGSYNEQFF
TRBJ1-1,13,.,.,TRBV7-8,TGTGCCAGCAGCTTAGTATCGTACACTGAAGCTTTCTTT,CASSLVSYTEAFF
TRBJ2-5,14,.,.,TRBV6-5,TGTGCCAGCAGTTACTCGAATTCTCAAGAGACCCAGTACTTC,CASSYSNSQETQYF
TRBJ2-1,17,.,.,TRBV19,TGTGCCAGTAGTAACGGGCAGGGAACAAGCTCCTACAATGAGCAGTTCTTC,CASSNGQGTSSYNEQFF
TRBJ2-5,17,.,many,TRBV7-2,TGTGCCAGCAGCCCACCTAGCGCGGTTGTCATACGAGAGACCCAGTACTTC,CASSPPSAVVIRETQYF
TRBJ2-1,11,.,.,TRBV10-2,TGCGCCAGCAGTGGGGTCTATGAGCAGTTCTTC,CASSGVYEQFF
TRBJ1-6,14,.,.,TRBV5-1,TGCGCCAGCAGCTTTGCAGACTACACCTCACCCCTCCACTTT,CASSFADYTSPLHF
TRBJ2-7,15,TRBD1,.,TRBV9,TGTGCCAGCAGCGCCCGACAGGGTCCCCCCTACGAGCAGTACTTC,CASSARQGPPYEQYF
TRBJ2-3,14,TRBD2,.,TRBV24-1,TGTGCCATTTCGACTAGCGGGGGCTCAGATACGCAGTATTTT,CAISTSGGSDTQYF
TRBJ1-3,17,.,many,TRBV10-3,TGTGCCATCAGTGTCAGCAGGAACGGAATCTCTGGAAACACCATATATTTT,CAISVSRNGISGNTIYF
TRBJ1-2,14,.,.,TRBV20-1,TGCAGTGCTAGGCGGTGGCAGGGAGACGATGGCTACACCTTC,CSARRWQGDDGYTF
TRBJ2-7,13,.,.,TRBV7-2,TGTGCCAGCAGCTTAGGCAAGGGGCTGGAGCAGTACTTC,CASSLGKGLEQYF
TRBJ2-1,13,.,few,TRBV7-8,TGTGCCAGCAGCTTAGGTCGCAACAATGAGCAGTTCTTC,CASSLGRNNEQFF
TRBJ1-6,16,.,many,TRBV19,TGTGCCAGTAGTGTCCCGGGACACGACTATAATTCACCCCTCCACTTT,CASSVPGHDYNSPLHF
TRBJ1-3,17,TRBD1,.,TRBV20-1,TGCAGTGCTGTCGAGGGGACAGGGTTCTCTCTGGGAAACACCATATATTTT,CSAVEGTGFSLGNTIYF
TRBJ2-2,11,.,.,TRBV29-1,TGCAGCGTTGTGGGTACCGGGGAGCTGTTTTTT,CSVVGTGELFF
TRBJ1-5,13,.,.,TRBV10-3,TGTGCCATCGCGCGGGATAGCAATCAGCCCCAGCATTTT,CAIARDSNQPQHF
TRBJ2-5,13,TRBD1,.,TRBV15,TGTGCCGTGGCAAAGACAGGGCGAGAGACCCAGTACTTC,CAVAKTGRETQYF
TRBJ2-7,16,TRBD1,.,TRBV10-1,TGCGCCAGCAGTGACCCGACCGGGACAGGAAGGGACGAGCAGTACTTC,CASSDPTGTGRDEQYF
TRBJ1-1,14,TRBD1,.,TRBV7-3,TGTGCCAGCAGCTTAGGGGACAGGCTCCCTGAAGCTTTCTTT,CASSLGDRLPEAFF
TRBJ2-7,15,TRBD1,.,TRBV7-6,TGTGCCAGCAGCCCAGATGGGACAGGGAACTACGAGCAGTACTTC,CASSPDGTGNYEQYF
TRBJ1-5,15,.,.,TRBV7-6,TGTGCCAGCAGCTTAGGGAGTTCTAGCAATCAGCCCCAGCATTTT,CASSLGSSSNQPQHF
TRBJ2-1,14,.,few,TRBV2,TGTGCCAGCAGTAACGGCGACATGTACAATGAGCAGTTCTTC,CASSNGDMYNEQFF
TRBJ2-5,16,.,.,TRBV7-3,TGTGCCAGCAGCAACCTCGGCAGGTTGGTCGAGGAGACCCAGTACTTC,CASSNLGRLVEETQYF
TRBJ2-3,16,TRBD2,.,TRBV15,TGTGCCACCAGCAGTGGGACTAGCGGGGGCACAGATACGCAGTATTTT,CATSSGTSGGTDTQYF
TRBJ1-3,15,.,.,TRBV9,TGTGCCAGCAGCGTAGCAGGCCCCTCTGGAAACACCATATATTTT,CASSVAGPSGNTIYF